This T cell receptor (beta chain) came from a study of cytomegalovirus exposure and HLA in healthy donors. For the study at large: Out of 398 genotyped donors, about 80% belonged to the Caucasian-associated ancestry cluster.

Vbeta (60) and Jbeta (13) primers were used in the PCR. Sequencing used immunoSEQ multiplex PCR; TCRdb keeps in-frame clones, though not all of them. The data hold over 150,000 clones, with 75% to 90% observed a single time. V lost 5 bases and J lost 6, with 16 bases in between. This CDR3 has 14 amino acids. Germline V gene sequence: CDR1 SEHNR, CDR2 FQNEAQ (reference sequence). This chain joins TRBV7-9 and TRBJ1-1; D is unresolved. The TCR originated in a human donor in good health. Sequenced material: PBMCs. The CDR3 sequence is CASSPPPTPAEAFF. The CDR3 DNA reads as TGTGCCAGCAGCCCGCCCCCGACACCCGCTGAAGCTTTCTTT. The full variable domain, rest sourced from reference TRBV7-9 and TRBJ1-1, is DTGVSQNPRHKITKRGQNVTFRCDPISEHNRLYWYRQTLGQGPEFLTYFQNEAQLEKSRLLSDRFSAERPKGSFSTLEIQRTEQGDSAMYLCASSPPPTPAEAFFGQGTRLTVV.